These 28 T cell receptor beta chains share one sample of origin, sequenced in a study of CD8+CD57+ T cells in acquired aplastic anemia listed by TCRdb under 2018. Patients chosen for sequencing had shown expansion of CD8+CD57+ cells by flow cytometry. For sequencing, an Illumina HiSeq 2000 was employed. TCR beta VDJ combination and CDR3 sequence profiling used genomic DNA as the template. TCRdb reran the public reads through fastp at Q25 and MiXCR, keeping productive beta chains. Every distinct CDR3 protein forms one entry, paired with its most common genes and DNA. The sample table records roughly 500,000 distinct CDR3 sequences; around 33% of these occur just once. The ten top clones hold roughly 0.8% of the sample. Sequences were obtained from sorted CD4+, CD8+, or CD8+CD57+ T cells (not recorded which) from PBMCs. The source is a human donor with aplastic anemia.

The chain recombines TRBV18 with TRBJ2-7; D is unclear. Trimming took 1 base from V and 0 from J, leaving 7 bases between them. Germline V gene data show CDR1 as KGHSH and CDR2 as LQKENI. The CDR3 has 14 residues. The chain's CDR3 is CASSPQESSYEQYF. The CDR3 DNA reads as TGTGCCAGCTCACCACAGGAAAGCTCCTACGAGCAGTACTTC.

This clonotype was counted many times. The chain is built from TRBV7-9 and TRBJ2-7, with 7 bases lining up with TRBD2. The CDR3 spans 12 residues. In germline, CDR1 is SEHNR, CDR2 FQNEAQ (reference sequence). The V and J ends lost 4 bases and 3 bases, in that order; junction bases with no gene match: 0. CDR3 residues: CASSSSGYEQYF. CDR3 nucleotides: TGTGCCAGCAGCTCTAGCGGCTACGAGCAGTACTTC.

The CDR3 region is CASSNIRPQETQYF. The DNA for the CDR3 is TGTGCCAGCAGTAATATTCGTCCGCAAGAGACCCAGTACTTC. This rearrangement joins TRBV28 to TRBJ2-5; D not resolved. The CDR3 is 14 amino acids. V lost 5 bases to trimming and J lost 2 bases, with 12 bases between them. Per germline, CDR1 MDHEN and CDR2 SYDVKM.

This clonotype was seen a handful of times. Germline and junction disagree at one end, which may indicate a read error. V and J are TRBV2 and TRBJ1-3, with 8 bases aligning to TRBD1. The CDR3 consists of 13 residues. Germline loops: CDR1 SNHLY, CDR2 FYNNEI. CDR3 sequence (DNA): TGTGCCAGCAGCGACAGGGGTGGAGACACCATATATTTT. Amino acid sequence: CASSDRGGDTIYF.

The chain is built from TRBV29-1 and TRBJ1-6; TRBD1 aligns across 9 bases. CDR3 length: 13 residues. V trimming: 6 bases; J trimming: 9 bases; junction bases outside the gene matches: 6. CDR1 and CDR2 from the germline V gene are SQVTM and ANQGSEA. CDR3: CSVGTGTGSPLHF. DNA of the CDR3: TGCAGCGTAGGGACAGGGACCGGTTCACCCCTCCACTTT. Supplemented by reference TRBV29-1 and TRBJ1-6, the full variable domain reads SAVISQKPSRDICQRGTSLTIQCQVDSQVTMMFWYRQQPGQSLTLIATANQGSEATYESGFVIDKFPISRPNLTFSTLTVSNMSPEDSSIYLCSVGTGTGSPLHFGNGTRLTVT.

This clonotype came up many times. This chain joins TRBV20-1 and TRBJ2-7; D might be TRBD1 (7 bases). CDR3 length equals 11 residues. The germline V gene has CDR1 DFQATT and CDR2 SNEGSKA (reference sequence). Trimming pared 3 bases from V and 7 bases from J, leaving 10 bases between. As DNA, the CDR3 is TGCAGTGCTAGTGCAGGGGGGGAGCAGTACTTC. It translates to CSASAGGEQYF.

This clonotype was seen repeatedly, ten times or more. CDR3 DNA: TGTGCCAGCAGTGAAGAGAGTTTAACGTTCTTC. The encoded protein is CASSEESLTFF. The chain uses TRBV2 and TRBJ2-1; the D is unclear. There are 11 residues in the CDR3. Trimming stripped 1 base from V and 15 bases from J, with 10 bases between. Germline V gene lookup returns CDR1 SNHLY and CDR2 FYNNEI.

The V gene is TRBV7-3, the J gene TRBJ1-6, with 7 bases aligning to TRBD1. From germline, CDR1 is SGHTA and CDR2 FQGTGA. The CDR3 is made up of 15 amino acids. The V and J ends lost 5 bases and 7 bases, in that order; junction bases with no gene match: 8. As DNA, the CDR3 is TGTGCCAGCAGCGGGTCGACAGGGCCCAATTCACCCCTCCACTTT. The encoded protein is CASSGSTGPNSPLHF.

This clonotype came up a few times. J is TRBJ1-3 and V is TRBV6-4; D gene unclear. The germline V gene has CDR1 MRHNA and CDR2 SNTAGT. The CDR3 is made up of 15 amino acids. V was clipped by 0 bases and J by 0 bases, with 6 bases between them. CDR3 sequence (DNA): TGTGCCAGCAGTGACTCCCATGGCTCTGGAAACACCATATATTTT. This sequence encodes CASSDSHGSGNTIYF.

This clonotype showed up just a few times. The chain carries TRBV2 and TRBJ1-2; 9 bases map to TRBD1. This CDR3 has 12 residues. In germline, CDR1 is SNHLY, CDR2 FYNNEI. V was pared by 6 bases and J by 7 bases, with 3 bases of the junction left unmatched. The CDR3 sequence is CASRDRGVGYTF. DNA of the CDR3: TGTGCCAGCAGGGACAGGGGTGTTGGCTACACCTTC.

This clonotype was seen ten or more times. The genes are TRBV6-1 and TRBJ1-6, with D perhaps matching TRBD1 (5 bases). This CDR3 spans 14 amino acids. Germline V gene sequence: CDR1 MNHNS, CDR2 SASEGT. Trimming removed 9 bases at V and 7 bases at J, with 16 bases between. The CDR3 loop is CASSPRGGNSPLHF. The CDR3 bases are TGTGCCAGTAGCCCCCGGGGGGGGAATTCACCCCTCCACTTT.

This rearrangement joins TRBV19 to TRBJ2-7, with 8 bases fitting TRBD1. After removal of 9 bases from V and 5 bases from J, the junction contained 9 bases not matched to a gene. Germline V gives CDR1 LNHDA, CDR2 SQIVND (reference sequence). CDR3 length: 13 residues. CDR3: CASSRTGTDEQYF. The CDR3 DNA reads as TGTGCCAGCTCCCGGACAGGGACCGACGAGCAGTACTTC.

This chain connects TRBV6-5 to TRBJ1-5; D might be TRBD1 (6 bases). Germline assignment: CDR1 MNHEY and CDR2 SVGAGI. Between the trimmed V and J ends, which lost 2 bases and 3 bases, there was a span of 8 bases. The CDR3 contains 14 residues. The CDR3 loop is CASSYTGTNQPQHF. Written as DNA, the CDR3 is TGTGCCAGCAGTTACACAGGGACCAATCAGCCCCAGCATTTT.

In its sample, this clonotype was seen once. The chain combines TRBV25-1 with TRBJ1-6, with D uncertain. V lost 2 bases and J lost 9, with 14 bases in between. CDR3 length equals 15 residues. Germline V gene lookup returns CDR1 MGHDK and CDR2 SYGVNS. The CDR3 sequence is CASSEPSGRGSPLHF. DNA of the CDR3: TGTGCCAGCAGTGAACCCTCGGGTCGGGGTTCACCCCTCCACTTT.

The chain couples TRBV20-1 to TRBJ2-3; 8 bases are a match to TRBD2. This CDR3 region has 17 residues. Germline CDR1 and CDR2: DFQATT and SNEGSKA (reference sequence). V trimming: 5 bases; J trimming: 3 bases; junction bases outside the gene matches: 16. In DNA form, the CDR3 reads TGCAGTGCTGCTGATGCGGGGGGCAAGATGCGGACAGATACGCAGTATTTT. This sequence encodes CSAADAGGKMRTDTQYF.

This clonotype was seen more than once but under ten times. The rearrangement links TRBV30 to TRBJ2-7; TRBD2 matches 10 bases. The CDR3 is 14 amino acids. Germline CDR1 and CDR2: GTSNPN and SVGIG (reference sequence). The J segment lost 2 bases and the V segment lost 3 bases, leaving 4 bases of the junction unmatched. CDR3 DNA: TGTGCCTGGAGGAATAGCGGGGGGACCTACGAGCAGTACTTC. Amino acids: CAWRNSGGTYEQYF.

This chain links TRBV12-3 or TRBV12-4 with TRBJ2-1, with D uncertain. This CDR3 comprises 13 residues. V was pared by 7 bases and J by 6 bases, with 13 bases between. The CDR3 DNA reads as TGTGCCAGCACCTCTGGGCAGCCCAATGAGCAGTTCTTC. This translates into CASTSGQPNEQFF.

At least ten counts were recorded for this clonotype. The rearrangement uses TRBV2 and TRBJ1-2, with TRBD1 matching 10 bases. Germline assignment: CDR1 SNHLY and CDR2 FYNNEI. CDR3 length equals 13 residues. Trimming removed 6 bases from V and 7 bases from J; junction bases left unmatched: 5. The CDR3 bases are TGTGCCAGCAGAGGGACAGGGGAGAGTGGCTACACCTTC. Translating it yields CASRGTGESGYTF.

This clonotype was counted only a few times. The CDR3, as DNA: TGCGCCAGCAGCCTCGGGGGAAGCCCCTCCTACGAGCAGTACTTC. Translation gives CASSLGGSPSYEQYF. The genes are TRBV5-1 and TRBJ2-7; D is perhaps TRBD2 (6 bases). Germline CDR1 and CDR2: SGHRS and YFSETQ. V dropped 4 bases and J dropped 0 bases, with 14 bases sitting between them. The CDR3 has 15 residues.

CDR3: CSASGGNWNEQFF. The CDR3 DNA reads TGCAGTGCTAGCGGTGGTAACTGGAATGAGCAGTTCTTC. This chain connects TRBV20-1 to TRBJ2-1; D call uncertain. The CDR3 length is 13 residues. CDR1 is DFQATT and CDR2 is SNEGSKA in the germline V gene (reference sequence). V dropped 3 bases and J dropped 7 bases, with 13 bases sitting between them.

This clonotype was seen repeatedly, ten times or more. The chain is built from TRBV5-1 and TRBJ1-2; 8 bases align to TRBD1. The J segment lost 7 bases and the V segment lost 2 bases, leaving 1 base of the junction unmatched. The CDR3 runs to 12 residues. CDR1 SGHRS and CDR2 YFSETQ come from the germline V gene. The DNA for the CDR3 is TGCGCCAGCAGCTTCGACAGGGGTGGCTACACCTTC. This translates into CASSFDRGGYTF.

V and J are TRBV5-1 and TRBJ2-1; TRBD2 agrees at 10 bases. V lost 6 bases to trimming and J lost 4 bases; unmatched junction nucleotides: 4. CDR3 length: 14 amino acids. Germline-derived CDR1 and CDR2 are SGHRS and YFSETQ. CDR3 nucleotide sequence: TGCGCCAGCACGGGACTAGCGCAGTACAATGAGCAGTTCTTC. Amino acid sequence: CASTGLAQYNEQFF.

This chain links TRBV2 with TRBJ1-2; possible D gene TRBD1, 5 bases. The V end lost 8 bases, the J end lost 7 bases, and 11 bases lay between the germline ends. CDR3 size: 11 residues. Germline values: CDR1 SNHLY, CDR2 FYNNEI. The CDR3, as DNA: TGTGCCAGCGGGACCGGCCGTGGCTACACCTTC. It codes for CASGTGRGYTF.

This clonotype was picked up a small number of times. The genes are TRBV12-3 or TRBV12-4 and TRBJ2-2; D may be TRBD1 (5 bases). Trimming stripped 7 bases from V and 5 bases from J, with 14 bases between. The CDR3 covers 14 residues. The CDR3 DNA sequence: TGTGCCAGCACCCGGGCAGGGTGGACCGGGGAGCTGTTTTTT. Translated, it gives CASTRAGWTGELFF.

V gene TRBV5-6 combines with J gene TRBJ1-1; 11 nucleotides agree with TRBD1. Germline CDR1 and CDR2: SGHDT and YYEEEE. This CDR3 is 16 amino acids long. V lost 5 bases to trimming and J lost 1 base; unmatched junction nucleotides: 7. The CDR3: CASSLDRGQTNTEAFF. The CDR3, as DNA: TGTGCCAGCAGTCTGGACAGGGGGCAAACGAACACTGAAGCTTTCTTT. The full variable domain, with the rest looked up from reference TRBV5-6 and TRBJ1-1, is DAGVTQSPTHLIKTRGQQVTLRCSPKSGHDTVSWYQQALGQGPQFIFQYYEEEERQRGNFPDRFSGHQFPNYSSELNVNALLLGDSALYLCASSLDRGQTNTEAFFGQGTRLTVV.

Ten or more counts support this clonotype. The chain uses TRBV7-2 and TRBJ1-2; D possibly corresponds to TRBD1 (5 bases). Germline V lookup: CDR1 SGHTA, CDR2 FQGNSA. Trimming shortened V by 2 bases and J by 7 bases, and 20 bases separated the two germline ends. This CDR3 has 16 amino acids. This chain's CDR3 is CASSLWISREGTGYTF. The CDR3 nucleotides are TGTGCCAGCAGCTTATGGATCTCCAGGGAGGGAACTGGCTACACCTTC.

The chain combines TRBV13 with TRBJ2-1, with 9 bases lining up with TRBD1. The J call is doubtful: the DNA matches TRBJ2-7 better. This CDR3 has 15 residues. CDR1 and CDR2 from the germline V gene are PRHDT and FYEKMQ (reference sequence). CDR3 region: CASSQVSGQGVEQYF. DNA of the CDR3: TGTGCCAGCAGCCAGGTATCGGGACAGGGTGTCGAGCAGTACTTC.

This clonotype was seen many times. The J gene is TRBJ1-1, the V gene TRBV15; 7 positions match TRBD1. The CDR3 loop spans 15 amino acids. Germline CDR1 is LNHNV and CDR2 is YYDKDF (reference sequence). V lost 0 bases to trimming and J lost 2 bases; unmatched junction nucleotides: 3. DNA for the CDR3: TGTGCCACCAGCAGAGATTTAGGGGGCAACACTGAAGCTTTCTTT. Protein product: CATSRDLGGNTEAFF.